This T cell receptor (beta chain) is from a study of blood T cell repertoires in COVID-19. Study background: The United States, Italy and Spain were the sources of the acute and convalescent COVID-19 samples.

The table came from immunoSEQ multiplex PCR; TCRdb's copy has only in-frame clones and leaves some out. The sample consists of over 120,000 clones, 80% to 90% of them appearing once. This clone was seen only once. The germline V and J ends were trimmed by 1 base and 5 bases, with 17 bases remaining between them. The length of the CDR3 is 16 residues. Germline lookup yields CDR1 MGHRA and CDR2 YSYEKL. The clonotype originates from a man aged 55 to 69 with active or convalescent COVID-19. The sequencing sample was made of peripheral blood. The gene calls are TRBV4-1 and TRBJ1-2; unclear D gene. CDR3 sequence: CASSQVEGWSSYGYTF. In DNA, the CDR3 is TGCGCCAGCAGCCAAGTAGAAGGATGGAGCTCTTATGGCTACACCTTC.